Shown below are 11 T cell receptor beta chains from a single sample sequenced in a study of radiotherapy plus CTLA-4 blockade in lung cancer. Libraries were prepared by immunoSEQ multiplex PCR; TCRdb keeps only in-frame clonotypes and omits some of them. The table lists under 100,000 clones, about 85% of them singletons. The sequencing here drew on peripheral blood, taken from a patient treated with radiotherapy plus ipilimumab. The receptors originated from a human donor with non-small cell lung cancer that progressed on radiotherapy plus ipilimumab.

The chain joins TRBV19 to TRBJ1-4; weak D call: TRBD1 (5 bases). Germline CDR1 and CDR2: LNHDA and SQIVND (reference sequence). With 3 bases removed from V and 8 bases from J, the gap between germline ends came to 10 bases. CDR3 length: 13 residues. CDR3 residues: CASSITGGEKLFF. In DNA, the CDR3 is TGTGCCAGTAGTATCACAGGCGGAGAAAAACTGTTTTTT.

The rearrangement joins TRBV28 to TRBJ1-2; no clear D. This CDR3 is built from 11 residues. V shed 6 bases and J shed 7 bases, with 9 bases lying between them. Germline V gene sequence: CDR1 MDHEN, CDR2 SYDVKM. The CDR3 is CASSTPGGYTF. The CDR3 nucleotides are TGTGCCAGCAGCACGCCAGGTGGCTACACCTTC.

This chain uses TRBV7-9 with TRBJ2-7; D is unclear. The length of the CDR3 is 13 residues. Germline CDR1 reads SEHNR; CDR2 reads FQNEAQ (reference sequence). V was pared by 7 bases and J by 1 base, with 11 bases between. CDR3 sequence (DNA): TGTGCCAGCACCCCTCCTAGTTCCTACGAGCAGTACTTC. It translates to CASTPPSSYEQYF.

The DNA of the CDR3 is TGTGCCAGCAGCCCGGCCCACGAGCAGTACTTC. This codes for CASSPAHEQYF. The chain links TRBV7-2 to TRBJ2-7, with D unresolved. Trimming left V 5 bases short and J 5 bases short, with 7 bases between. Germline lookup yields CDR1 SGHTA and CDR2 FQGNSA. The CDR3 has 11 amino acids.

The chain couples TRBV5-1 to TRBJ1-2; D not resolved. The length of the CDR3 is 14 residues. V lost 0 bases, J lost 7 bases, and 13 bases lay in between. From germline, CDR1 is SGHRS and CDR2 YFSETQ. The CDR3 protein is CASSLEGPDVGYTF. Written as DNA, the CDR3 is TGCGCCAGCAGCTTGGAAGGCCCCGATGTTGGCTACACCTTC.

This chain joins TRBV18 and TRBJ1-5, with 9 bases aligning to TRBD1. The germline CDR1 and CDR2 sequences are KGHSH and LQKENI. Germline trimming cut 5 bases from V and 5 bases from J; bases unmatched to any gene: 4. This CDR3 comprises 14 residues. The CDR3 nucleotides are TGTGCCAGCTCAACAGGGGGCGCCCATCAGCCCCAGCATTTT. It translates to CASSTGGAHQPQHF.

The chain joins TRBV4-2 to TRBJ2-5, with 7 bases that match TRBD2. The CDR3 covers 13 residues. Per germline, CDR1 LGHNA and CDR2 YNFKEQ. With 4 bases clipped from V and 5 bases from J, the junction kept 4 bases outside the gene matches. In DNA, the CDR3 is TGTGCCAGCAGCCCCGGACTAGGGGAGACCCAGTACTTC. Translation gives CASSPGLGETQYF.

CDR3 sequence reads: CASSVGTSGGRQETQYF. CDR3 coding DNA: TGTGCCAGCAGCGTAGGCACGAGCGGGGGCCGCCAAGAGACCCAGTACTTC. The genes are TRBV9 and TRBJ2-5, with TRBD2 identical over 8 bases. The CDR3 is 17 amino acids. Germline V gene lookup returns CDR1 SGDLS and CDR2 YYNGEE. V lost 0 bases, J lost 1 base, and 8 bases stayed unmatched. The full variable domain, completed using reference TRBV9 and TRBJ2-5, is DSGVTQTPKHLITATGQRVTLRCSPRSGDLSVYWYQQSLDQGLQFLIQYYNGEERAKGNILERFSAQQFPDLHSELNLSSLELGDSALYFCASSVGTSGGRQETQYFGPGTRLLVL.

CDR3 sequence: CAVRQGAGVAGELFF. The DNA of the CDR3 is TGTGCCGTAAGACAGGGTGCCGGGGTCGCCGGGGAGCTGTTTTTT. This chain uses TRBV10-3 with TRBJ2-2; 7 bases line up with TRBD1. Germline CDR1 and CDR2: ENHRY and SYGVKD. The CDR3 runs to 15 residues. V was pared by 11 bases and J by 6 bases, with 15 bases of the junction left unmatched.

The genes are TRBV15 and TRBJ1-2; D is unclear. Per germline, CDR1 LNHNV and CDR2 YYDKDF (reference sequence). The length of the CDR3 is 14 residues. Deletions cut 3 bases from V and 2 bases from J, with 10 bases between. CDR3 amino acids: CATSRPGINYGYTF. The CDR3 coding sequence is TGTGCCACCAGCAGGCCCGGCATCAACTATGGCTACACCTTC.

The chain is built from TRBV9 and TRBJ2-1; no firm D call. The V gene lost 4 bases and the J gene lost 10 bases, with 9 bases spanning the gap. This CDR3 spans 11 amino acids. Germline assignment: CDR1 SGDLS and CDR2 YYNGEE. CDR3 nucleotides: TGTGCCAGCAGCCGGGCGAAAGAGCAGTTCTTC. It translates to CASSRAKEQFF.